Sequencing of this TCR beta chain was carried out in a study of blood T cell repertoires in COVID-19. Study-level information: COVID-19 samples from acute and convalescent phases originated in the United States, Italy and Spain. From T cells, B-cell-depleted T cells, or PBMCs came the material, which was cDNA or gDNA.

Method: immunoSEQ multiplex PCR; TCRdb's copy keeps in-frame clones and lacks some. The table includes 390,000 or so clones, 87% detected once. Patients of the Seattle cohort, enrolled during active infection, were followed longitudinally. The germline V gene encodes CDR1 MNHEY and CDR2 SVGAGI. V lost 7 bases and J lost 7, with 13 bases in between. CDR3 length: 12 amino acids. Sequencing used peripheral blood. The source is a woman in her twenties or thirties with COVID-19, enrolled during active disease. The chain carries TRBV6-5 and TRBJ1-1, with D perhaps matching TRBD1 (5 bases). CDR3 DNA sequence: TGTGCCAGCAAGTTTTACAGGAATGAAGCTTTCTTT. Translated, it gives CASKFYRNEAFF.